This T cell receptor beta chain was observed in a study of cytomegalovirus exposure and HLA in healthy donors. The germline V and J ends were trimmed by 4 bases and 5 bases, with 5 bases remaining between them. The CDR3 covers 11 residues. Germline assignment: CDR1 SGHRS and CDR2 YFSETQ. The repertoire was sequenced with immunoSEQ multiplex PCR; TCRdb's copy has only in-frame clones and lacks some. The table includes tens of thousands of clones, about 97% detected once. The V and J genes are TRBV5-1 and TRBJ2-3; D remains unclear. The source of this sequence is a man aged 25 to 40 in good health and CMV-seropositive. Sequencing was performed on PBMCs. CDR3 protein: CASSQEDTQYF. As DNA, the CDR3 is TGCGCCAGCAGCCAGGAAGATACGCAGTATTTT. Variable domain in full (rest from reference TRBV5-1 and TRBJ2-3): KAGVTQTPRYLIKTRGQQVTLSCSPISGHRSVSWYQQTPGQGLQFLFEYFSETQRNKGNFPGRFSGRQFSNSRSEMNVSTLELGDSALYLCASSQEDTQYFGPGTRLTVL.